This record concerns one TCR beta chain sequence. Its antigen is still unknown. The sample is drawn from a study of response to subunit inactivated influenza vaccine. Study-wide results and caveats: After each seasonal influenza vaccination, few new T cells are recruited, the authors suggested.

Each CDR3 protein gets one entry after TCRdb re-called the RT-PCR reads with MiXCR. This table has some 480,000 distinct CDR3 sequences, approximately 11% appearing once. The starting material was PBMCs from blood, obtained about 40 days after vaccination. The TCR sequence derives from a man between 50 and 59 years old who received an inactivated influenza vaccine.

CDR3 protein: CASKKPGLATLGELFF. The CDR3 DNA is TGTGCCAGCAAGAAACCGGGACTAGCGACTCTCGGGGAGCTGTTTTTT. The chain couples TRBV6-1 to TRBJ2-2; 10 nucleotides align to TRBD2. The CDR3 consists of 16 residues. V trimming: 7 bases; J trimming: 7 bases; junction bases outside the gene matches: 12. CDR1 MNHNS and CDR2 SASEGT come from the germline V gene.